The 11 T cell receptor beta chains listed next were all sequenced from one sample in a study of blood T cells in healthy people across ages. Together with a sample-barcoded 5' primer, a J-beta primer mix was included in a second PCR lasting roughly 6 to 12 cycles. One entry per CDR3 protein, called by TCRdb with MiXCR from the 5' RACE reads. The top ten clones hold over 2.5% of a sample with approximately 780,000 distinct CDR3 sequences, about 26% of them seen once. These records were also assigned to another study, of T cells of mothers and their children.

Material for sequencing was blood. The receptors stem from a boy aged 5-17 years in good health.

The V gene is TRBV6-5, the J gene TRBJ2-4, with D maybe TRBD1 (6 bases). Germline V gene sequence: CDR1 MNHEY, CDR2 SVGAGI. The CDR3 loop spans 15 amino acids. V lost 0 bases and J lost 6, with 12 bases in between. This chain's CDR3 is CASSYSGQGINIQYF. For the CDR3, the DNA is TGTGCCAGCAGTTACTCGGGACAAGGGATAAACATTCAGTACTTC.

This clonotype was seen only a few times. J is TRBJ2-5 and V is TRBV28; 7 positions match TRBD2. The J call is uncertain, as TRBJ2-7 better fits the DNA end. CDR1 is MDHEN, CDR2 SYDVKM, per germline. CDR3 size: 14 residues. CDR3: CASNPHGGNYEQYF. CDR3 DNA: TGTGCCAGCAACCCCCACGGGGGGAACTACGAGCAGTACTTC.

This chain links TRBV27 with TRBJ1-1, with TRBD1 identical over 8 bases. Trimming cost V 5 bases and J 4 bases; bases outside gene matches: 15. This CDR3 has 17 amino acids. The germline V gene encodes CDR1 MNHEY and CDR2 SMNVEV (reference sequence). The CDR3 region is CASSPLGRTGRSTEAFF. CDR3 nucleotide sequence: TGTGCCAGCAGTCCCCTCGGTCGGACAGGGCGTAGCACTGAAGCTTTCTTT.

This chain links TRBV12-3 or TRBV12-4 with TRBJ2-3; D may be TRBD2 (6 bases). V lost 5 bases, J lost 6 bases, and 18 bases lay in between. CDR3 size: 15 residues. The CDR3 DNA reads TGTGCCAGCAGTCCCTATAGCGGACGTGGGGATACGCAGTATTTT. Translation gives CASSPYSGRGDTQYF.

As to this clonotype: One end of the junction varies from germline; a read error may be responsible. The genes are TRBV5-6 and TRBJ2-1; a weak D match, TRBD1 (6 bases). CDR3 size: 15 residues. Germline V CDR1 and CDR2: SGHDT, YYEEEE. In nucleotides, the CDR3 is TGCGCCAGCAGCTTCAGGGGCACTATCTACAATGAGCAGTTCTTC. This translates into CASSFRGTIYNEQFF.

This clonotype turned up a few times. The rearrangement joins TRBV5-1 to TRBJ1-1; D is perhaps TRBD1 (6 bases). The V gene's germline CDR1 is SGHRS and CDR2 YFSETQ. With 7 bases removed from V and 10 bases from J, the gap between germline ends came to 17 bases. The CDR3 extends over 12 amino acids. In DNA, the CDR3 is TGCGCCAGCGGGGAAGGGGGGGGACGAGCTTTCTTT. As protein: CASGEGGGRAFF.

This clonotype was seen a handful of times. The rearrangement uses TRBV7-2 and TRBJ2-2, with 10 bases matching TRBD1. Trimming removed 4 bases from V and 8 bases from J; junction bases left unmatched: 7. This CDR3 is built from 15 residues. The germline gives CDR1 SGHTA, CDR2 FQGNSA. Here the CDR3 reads CASSYRDRGYGELFF. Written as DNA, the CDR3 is TGTGCCAGCAGCTACCGGGACAGGGGATATGGGGAGCTGTTTTTT.

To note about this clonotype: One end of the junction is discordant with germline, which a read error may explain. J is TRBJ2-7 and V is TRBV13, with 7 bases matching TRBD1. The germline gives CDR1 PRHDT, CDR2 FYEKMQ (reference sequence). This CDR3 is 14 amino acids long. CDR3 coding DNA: TGTGCCAGCAGCTCACCGGGACAGAGGGTCGAGCAGCACTTC. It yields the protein CASSSPGQRVEQHF.

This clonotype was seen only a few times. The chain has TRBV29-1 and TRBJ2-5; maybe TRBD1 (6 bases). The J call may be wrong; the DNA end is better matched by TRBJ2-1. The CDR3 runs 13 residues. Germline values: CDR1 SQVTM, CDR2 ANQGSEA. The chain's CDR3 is CSVDLQGDNEQFF. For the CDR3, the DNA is TGCAGCGTTGATTTACAGGGAGACAATGAGCAGTTCTTC.

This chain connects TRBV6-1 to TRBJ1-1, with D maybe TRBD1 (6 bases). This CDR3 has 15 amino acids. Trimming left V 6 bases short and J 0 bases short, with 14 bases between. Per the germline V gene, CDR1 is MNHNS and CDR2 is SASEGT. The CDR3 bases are TGTGCCAGCAGGGAACAGGGTCCCATGAACACTGAAGCTTTCTTT. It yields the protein CASREQGPMNTEAFF.

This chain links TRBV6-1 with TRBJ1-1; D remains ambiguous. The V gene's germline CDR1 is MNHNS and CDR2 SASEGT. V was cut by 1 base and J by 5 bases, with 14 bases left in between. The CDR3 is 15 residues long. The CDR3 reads CASSEEGGMGTEAFF. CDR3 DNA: TGTGCCAGCAGTGAAGAGGGAGGGATGGGGACTGAAGCTTTCTTT.